A single sample gave rise to the 20 T cell receptor beta chains below, sequenced in a study of post-analysis software for immune sequencing data. Findings and limits, study-wide: Patients carried several TRBV segments more frequently than controls did, and TRBV5-6, TRBV5-1 and TRBV20-1 were among them.

Prepared libraries of TCR beta cDNA carried unique molecular identifiers. TCRdb called the PCR reads again in MiXCR, with one record for every CDR3 protein. The data contain fewer than 700,000 distinct CDR3 sequences, 44% of them singletons. No antigens are known for them. Sequencing was done on a sample of blood. Source of these receptors: a girl aged 10-17 years with multiple sclerosis.

This clonotype was found a few times. The chain couples TRBV7-2 to TRBJ2-5, with TRBD2 matching 8 bases. V was clipped by 3 bases and J by 2 bases; unmatched bases: 5. This CDR3 spans 15 amino acids. CDR1 is SGHTA, CDR2 FQGNSA, per germline. The CDR3, as DNA: TGTGCCAGCAGCTTTGGACTAGCCCAACAAGAGACCCAGTACTTC. Its protein product is CASSFGLAQQETQYF.

This chain uses TRBV2 with TRBJ2-4; D is tentatively TRBD1 or TRBD2 (6 bases each). V lost 5 bases and J 8 bases, leaving 16 bases between the germline ends. Germline lookup yields CDR1 SNHLY and CDR2 FYNNEI. The CDR3 spans 14 residues. CDR3 in DNA: TGTGCCAGCAGTTCGGCGGGGAGGACAGACATTCAGTACTTC. Translating it yields CASSSAGRTDIQYF.

This sequence joins TRBV12-3 or TRBV12-4 and TRBJ2-7; 9 bases match TRBD1. CDR3 length: 15 amino acids. V dropped 7 bases and J dropped 4; count of bases not matched to a gene: 11. Here the CDR3 DNA reads TGTGCCAGCACCACAACCCGGGACAGGGTATACGAGCAGTACTTC. It yields the protein CASTTTRDRVYEQYF.

There are a few counts of this clonotype. Germline and junction disagree at one end, which may indicate a read error. The CDR3 nucleotides read TGTGCCAGCAGCTTTCGACCGGGAGATGAAGCTTTCTTT. It is translated as CASSFRPGDEAFF. This chain uses TRBV5-1 with TRBJ1-1, with no clear D. CDR3 length equals 13 residues. Germline V CDR1 and CDR2: SGHRS, YFSETQ.

V is TRBV11-2 and J is TRBJ2-1; 8 bases fit TRBD2. V shed 8 bases and J 7 bases; nucleotides not matched to a gene: 13. This CDR3 is built from 15 residues. CDR1 and CDR2 from the germline V gene are SGHAT and FQNNGV. DNA for the CDR3: TGTGCCAGCTCGGAACGGGGGGGACTAGGAAATGAGCAGTTCTTC. Its protein product is CASSERGGLGNEQFF.

The chain uses TRBV24-1 and TRBJ2-1, with 14 bases fitting TRBD2. With V trimmed by 4 bases and J by 7 bases, 8 bases remained unmatched. This CDR3 contains 17 residues. Germline V gene lookup returns CDR1 KGHDR and CDR2 SFDVKD. CDR3: CATSDPTSGRAVNEQFF. The DNA for the CDR3 is TGTGCCACCAGTGACCCGACTAGCGGGAGGGCGGTGAATGAGCAGTTCTTC.

This clonotype has a handful of counts. This may be a read error, as it is one base from a much larger clone. The gene calls are TRBV5-6 and TRBJ2-1, with a weak D call TRBD2 (5 bases). This CDR3 is 13 amino acids long. V was cut by 1 base and J by 12 bases, with 14 bases left in between. From germline, CDR1 is SGHDT and CDR2 YYEEEE. The CDR3 sequence is CASSLIPRGGQFF. The DNA of the CDR3 is TGTGCCAGCAGCTTGATCCCCCGGGGTGGGCAGTTCTTC.

The V call is TRBV7-8, the J call TRBJ1-4; D possibly corresponds to TRBD1 (6 bases). The germline V gene has CDR1 SGHVS and CDR2 FQNEAQ. This CDR3 is 14 amino acids long. V was cut by 5 bases and J by 8 bases, with 15 bases left in between. The CDR3 here is CASSLPQGGEKLFF. In nucleotides, the CDR3 is TGTGCCAGCAGCCTCCCACAGGGAGGAGAAAAACTGTTTTTT.

Only a few counts were recorded for this clonotype. The chain carries TRBV29-1 and TRBJ1-2, with D perhaps TRBD1 (5 bases). The CDR3 is made up of 11 amino acids. Looked up from germline, CDR1 is SQVTM and CDR2 is ANQGSEA. With 7 bases removed from V and 7 bases from J, the gap between germline ends came to 13 bases. The CDR3 protein is CSAWGGAGYTF. CDR3 in DNA: TGCAGCGCGTGGGGAGGGGCTGGCTACACCTTC.

This chain uses TRBV6-5 with TRBJ2-1, with 7 bases identical to TRBD2. Trimming at V came to 4 bases and at J to 4 bases, leaving 4 bases not matched to a gene. The germline V gene encodes CDR1 MNHEY and CDR2 SVGAGI. This CDR3 has 14 amino acids. In DNA, the CDR3 is TGTGCCAGCAGTTGGGGACTAACTTACAATGAGCAGTTCTTC. This gives the protein CASSWGLTYNEQFF.

This clonotype has only one observation. The chain is built from TRBV6-5 and TRBJ2-5, with 7 bases matching TRBD2. Germline assignment: CDR1 MNHEY and CDR2 SVGAGI. This CDR3 is 15 amino acids long. After removal of 7 bases from V and 11 bases from J, the junction contained 19 bases not matched to a gene. CDR3 DNA: TGTGCCAGCACCGACGGGGGGTACGGAATTGATGAGCAGTACTTC. It yields the protein CASTDGGYGIDEQYF.

V and J are TRBV3-1 and TRBJ2-5; D uncertain. The CDR3 contains 14 residues. V gave up 2 bases and J gave up 1 base, with 8 bases separating them. Germline V lookup: CDR1 LGHDT, CDR2 YNNKEL (reference sequence). CDR3 sequence reads: CASSQSWLQETQYF. The DNA for the CDR3 is TGTGCCAGCAGCCAAAGCTGGCTCCAAGAGACCCAGTACTTC.

This sequence joins TRBV7-9 and TRBJ2-1, with 10 bases that match TRBD2. This CDR3 has 15 residues. Germline CDR1 and CDR2: SEHNR and FQNEAQ (reference sequence). The junction had 11 bases not matched to a gene; V was cut back by 0 bases and J by 15 bases. The CDR3 DNA reads as TGTGCCAGCAGCTTAGCCCTCAGCGGGAGGGGTACGCTGTTCTTC. Its translation: CASSLALSGRGTLFF.

This chain links TRBV29-1 with TRBJ1-2; no clear D gene. Germline V lookup: CDR1 SQVTM, CDR2 ANQGSEA. Between the trimmed V and J ends, which lost 3 bases and 7 bases, there was a span of 3 bases. CDR3 length: 9 amino acids. CDR3 sequence (DNA): TGCAGCGTTGATTCTGGCTACACCTTC. Its translation: CSVDSGYTF.

The rearrangement joins TRBV29-1 to TRBJ2-7; a possible D gene is TRBD1 (6 bases). Germline loops: CDR1 SQVTM, CDR2 ANQGSEA. This CDR3 has 13 residues. The V gene lost 5 bases and the J gene lost 2 bases, with 13 bases spanning the gap. The CDR3 here is CSVLPRDTYEQYF. The CDR3 nucleotides read TGCAGCGTTCTCCCCCGGGACACCTACGAGCAGTACTTC.

The genes are TRBV5-4 and TRBJ1-1; the match to TRBD1 covers 7 bases. Germline lookup yields CDR1 SGHNT and CDR2 YYREEE (reference sequence). The CDR3 is made up of 15 amino acids. The J segment lost 4 bases and the V segment lost 4 bases, leaving 10 bases of the junction unmatched. The CDR3 loop reads CASSVPDRASTEAFF. DNA for the CDR3: TGTGCCAGCAGCGTCCCCGACAGGGCCAGCACTGAAGCTTTCTTT.

The chain joins TRBV20-1 to TRBJ1-2, with unresolved D. This CDR3 has 14 amino acids. V was pared by 3 bases and J by 4 bases, with 15 bases between. Germline-derived CDR1 and CDR2 are DFQATT and SNEGSKA (reference sequence). The CDR3 nucleotides read TGCAGTGCTAGTGAGTACGGAGGCCCCTATGGCTACACCTTC. It encodes CSASEYGGPYGYTF.

This clonotype was seen a few times. The chain recombines TRBV9 with TRBJ2-4, with TRBD2 matching 9 bases. J was trimmed by 0 bases and V by 0 bases; bases with no gene match: 4. The germline gives CDR1 SGDLS, CDR2 YYNGEE. The CDR3 covers 17 residues. CDR3 loop: CASSVGSGGLAKNIQYF. DNA for the CDR3: TGTGCCAGCAGCGTAGGTAGCGGGGGATTAGCCAAAAACATTCAGTACTTC.

This clonotype appeared a few times. CDR3 region: CSARGPRGTGELFF. Written as DNA, the CDR3 is TGCAGTGCTAGAGGACCTAGGGGGACCGGGGAGCTGTTTTTT. V and J are TRBV20-1 and TRBJ2-2; D possibly corresponds to TRBD1 (6 bases). The ends were cut back, 1 base at V and 5 bases at J, with 11 bases in the middle. The CDR3 has 14 residues. Germline CDR1 and CDR2: DFQATT and SNEGSKA (reference sequence).

This chain joins TRBV20-1 and TRBJ1-5; D is uncertain. This CDR3 is built from 14 residues. In germline, CDR1 is DFQATT, CDR2 SNEGSKA (reference sequence). V gave up 5 bases and J gave up 0 bases, with 11 bases separating them. The chain's CDR3 is CSALRADSNQPQHF. The CDR3 DNA follows: TGCAGTGCTCTTAGGGCGGATAGCAATCAGCCCCAGCATTTT.